The 2 T cell receptor beta chains presented below share a single source sample, sequenced in a study of T-cell memory formation after mild COVID-19 (dated by TCRdb to the early 2020s). Library method: 5' RACE. Reads for this sample came from an Illumina NovaSeq 6000. Clones were called with MiXCR by TCRdb after fastp trimmed the public reads at Q25, and only in-frame beta chains were retained. Every distinct CDR3 protein forms one entry, paired with its most common genes and DNA. The sample records approximately 450,000 distinct CDR3 sequences, about 18% of which are singletons. The ten most abundant clones make up roughly 12% of the sample. The sample was PBMCs or a T cell subset sorted from them (not recorded which). The receptors were gathered from an adult woman who had mild COVID-19 (a few samples of this study predate the infection). The sample titles of this study are shuffled in the database, so cell type and time point are left out; the donor was told from shared clones.

This clonotype was seen repeatedly, ten times or more. V usage is TRBV3-1 and J usage is TRBJ2-7; 10 nucleotides align to TRBD2. The CDR3 has 14 amino acids. The V gene end was trimmed by 6 bases and the J gene end by 2 bases; junction bases not matched to a gene: 4. Germline CDR1 reads LGHDT; CDR2 reads YNNKEL (reference sequence). The DNA for the CDR3 is TGTGCCAGCAGTCGGACTAGCGGTACCTACGAGCAGTACTTC. This sequence encodes CASSRTSGTYEQYF.

This clonotype was seen more than once but under ten times. The V call is TRBV6-1, the J call TRBJ2-7; D perhaps matches TRBD2 (5 bases). The length of the CDR3 is 12 residues. Germline CDR1 reads MNHNS; CDR2 reads SASEGT. V lost 6 bases and J lost 0, with 6 bases in between. For the CDR3, the DNA is TGTGCCAGCAGGGACTTCTCCTACGAGCAGTACTTC. It is translated as CASRDFSYEQYF.